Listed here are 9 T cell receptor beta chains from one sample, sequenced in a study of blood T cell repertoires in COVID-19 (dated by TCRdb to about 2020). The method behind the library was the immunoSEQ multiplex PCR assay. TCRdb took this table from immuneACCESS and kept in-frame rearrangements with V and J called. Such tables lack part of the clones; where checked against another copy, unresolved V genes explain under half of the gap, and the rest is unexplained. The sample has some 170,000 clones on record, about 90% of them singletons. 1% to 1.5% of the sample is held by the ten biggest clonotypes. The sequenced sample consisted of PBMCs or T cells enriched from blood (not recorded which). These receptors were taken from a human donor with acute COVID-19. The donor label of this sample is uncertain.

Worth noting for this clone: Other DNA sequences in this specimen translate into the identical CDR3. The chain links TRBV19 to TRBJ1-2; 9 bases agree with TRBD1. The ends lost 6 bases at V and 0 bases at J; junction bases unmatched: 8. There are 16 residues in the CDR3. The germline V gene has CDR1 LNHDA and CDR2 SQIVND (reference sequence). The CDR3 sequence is CASSRGQGTTNYGYTF. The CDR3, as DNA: TGTGCCAGTAGCCGGGGACAGGGCACAACTAACTATGGCTACACCTTC. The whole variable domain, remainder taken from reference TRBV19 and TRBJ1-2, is DGGITQSPKYLFRKEGQNVTLSCEQNLNHDAMYWYRQDPGQGLRLIYYSQIVNDFQKGDIAEGYSVSREKKESFPLTVTSAQKNPTAFYLCASSRGQGTTNYGYTFGSGTRLTVV.

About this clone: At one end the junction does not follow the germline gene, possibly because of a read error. The CDR3 protein is CASSVTAGSGEQFF. CDR3 in DNA: TGTGCCAGCAGCGTAACGGCGGGGTCGGGTGAGCAGTTCTTC. The chain uses TRBV7-3 and TRBJ2-1; TRBD2 might be the D (6 bases). Germline V CDR1 and CDR2: SGHTA, FQGTGA. The CDR3 extends over 14 amino acids.

CDR3 coding DNA: TGTGCCACCAGTGATCCGCTAGGGACAGGGGAGACCCAGTACTTC. It is translated as CATSDPLGTGETQYF. The chain combines TRBV24-1 with TRBJ2-5; TRBD1 agrees at 9 bases. The CDR3 covers 15 residues. Germline V gene data show CDR1 as KGHDR and CDR2 as SFDVKD. Unmatched junction bases numbered 6, after V lost 3 bases and J lost 5 bases.

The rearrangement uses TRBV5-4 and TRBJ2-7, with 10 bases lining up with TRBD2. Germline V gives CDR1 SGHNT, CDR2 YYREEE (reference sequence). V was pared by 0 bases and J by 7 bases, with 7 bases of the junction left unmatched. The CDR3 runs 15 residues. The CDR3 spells CASSLVTSGVREQYF. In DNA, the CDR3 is TGTGCCAGCAGCTTGGTCACTAGCGGGGTCCGGGAGCAGTACTTC.

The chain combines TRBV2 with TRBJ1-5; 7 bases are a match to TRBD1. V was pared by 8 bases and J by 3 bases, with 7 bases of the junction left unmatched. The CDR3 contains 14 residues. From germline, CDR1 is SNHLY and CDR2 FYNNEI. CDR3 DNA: TGTGCCAGCGGGCCTGGGACAGTCAATCAGCCCCAGCATTTT. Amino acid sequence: CASGPGTVNQPQHF.

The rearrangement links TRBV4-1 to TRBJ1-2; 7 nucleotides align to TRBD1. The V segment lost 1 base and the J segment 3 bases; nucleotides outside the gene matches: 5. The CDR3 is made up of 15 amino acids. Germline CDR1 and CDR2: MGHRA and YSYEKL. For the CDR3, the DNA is TGCGCCAGCAGCCAAGGTACAGGGGAATACTATGGCTACACCTTC. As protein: CASSQGTGEYYGYTF.

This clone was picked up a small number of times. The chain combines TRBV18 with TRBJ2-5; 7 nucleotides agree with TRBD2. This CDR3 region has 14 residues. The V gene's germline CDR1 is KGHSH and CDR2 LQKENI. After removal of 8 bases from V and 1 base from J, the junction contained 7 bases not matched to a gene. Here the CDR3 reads CASGGDLTQETQYF. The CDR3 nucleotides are TGTGCCAGCGGGGGGGACTTAACCCAAGAGACCCAGTACTTC.

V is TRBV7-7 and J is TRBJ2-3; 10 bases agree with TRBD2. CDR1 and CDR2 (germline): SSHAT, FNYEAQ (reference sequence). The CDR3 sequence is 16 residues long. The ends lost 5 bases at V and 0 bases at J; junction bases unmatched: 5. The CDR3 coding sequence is TGTGCCAGCAGCCCTACTAGCGGGGCAAGCACAGATACGCAGTATTTT. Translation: CASSPTSGASTDTQYF. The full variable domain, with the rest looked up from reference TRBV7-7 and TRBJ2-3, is GAGVSQSPRYKVTKRGQDVTLRCDPISSHATLYWYQQALGQGPEFLTYFNYEAQPDKSGLPSDRFSAERPEGSISTLTIQRTEQRDSAMYRCASSPTSGASTDTQYFGPGTRLTVL.

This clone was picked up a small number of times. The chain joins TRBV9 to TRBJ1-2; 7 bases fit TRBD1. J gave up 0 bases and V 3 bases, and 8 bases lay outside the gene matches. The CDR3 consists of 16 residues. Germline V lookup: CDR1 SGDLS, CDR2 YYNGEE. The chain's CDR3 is CASSALQGSANYGYTF. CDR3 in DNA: TGTGCCAGCAGCGCTCTACAGGGGTCGGCTAACTATGGCTACACCTTC.